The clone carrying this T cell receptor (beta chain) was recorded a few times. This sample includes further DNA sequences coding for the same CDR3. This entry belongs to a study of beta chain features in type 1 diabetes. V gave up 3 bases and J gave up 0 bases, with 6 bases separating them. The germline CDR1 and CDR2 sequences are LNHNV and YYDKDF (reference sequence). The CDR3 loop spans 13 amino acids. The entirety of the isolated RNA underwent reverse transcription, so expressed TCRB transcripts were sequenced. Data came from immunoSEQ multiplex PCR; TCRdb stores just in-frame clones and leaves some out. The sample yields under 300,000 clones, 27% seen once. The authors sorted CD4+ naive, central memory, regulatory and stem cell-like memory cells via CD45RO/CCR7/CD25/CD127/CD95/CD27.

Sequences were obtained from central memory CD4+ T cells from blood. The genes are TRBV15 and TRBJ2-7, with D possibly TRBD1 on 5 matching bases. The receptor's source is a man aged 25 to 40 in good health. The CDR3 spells CATSRDISYEQYF. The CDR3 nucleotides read TGTGCCACCAGCAGGGACATCTCCTACGAGCAGTACTTC.